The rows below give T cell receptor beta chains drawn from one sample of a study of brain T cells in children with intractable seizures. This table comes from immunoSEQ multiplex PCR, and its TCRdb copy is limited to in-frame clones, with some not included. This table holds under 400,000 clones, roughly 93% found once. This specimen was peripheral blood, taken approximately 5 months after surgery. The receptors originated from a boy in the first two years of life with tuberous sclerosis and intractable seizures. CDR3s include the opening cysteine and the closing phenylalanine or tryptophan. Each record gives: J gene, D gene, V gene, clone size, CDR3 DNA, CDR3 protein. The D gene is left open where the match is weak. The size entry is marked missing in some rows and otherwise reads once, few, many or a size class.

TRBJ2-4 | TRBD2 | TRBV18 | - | TGTGCCAGCTCACCCCGGGGTTCTAGCGGACAAAACATTCAGTACTTC | CASSPRGSSGQNIQYF
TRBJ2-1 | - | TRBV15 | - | TGTGCCACCAGCAGATTACGATCTGAGCAGTTCTTC | CATSRLRSEQFF
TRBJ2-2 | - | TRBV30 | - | TGTGCCTGGAGTCAGGGGACGAACACCGGGGAGCTGTTTTTT | CAWSQGTNTGELFF
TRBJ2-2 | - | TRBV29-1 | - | TGCAGCGTTTGGGGAACCGGGGAGCTGTTTTTT | CSVWGTGELFF
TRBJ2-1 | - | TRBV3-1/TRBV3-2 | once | TGTGCCAGCAGCCGACAACAGGGTGGCTACAATGAGCAGTTCTTC | CASSRQQGGYNEQFF
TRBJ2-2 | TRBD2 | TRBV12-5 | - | TGTGCTAGTGGTTTGTCTCCACCTACTAGCGGGAGTACCGGGGAGCTGTTTTTT | CASGLSPPTSGSTGELFF
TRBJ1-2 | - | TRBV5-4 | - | TGTGCCAGCAGCCCCCGGACAAATCGGTATGGCTACACCTTC | CASSPRTNRYGYTF
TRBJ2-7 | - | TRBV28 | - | TGTGCCAGCAGTTTAAAGGGTCGGGAGCAGTACTTC | CASSLKGREQYF
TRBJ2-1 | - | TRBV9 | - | TGTGCCAGCAGCGTAGAAAGGCTAGCGATACAGGGTGAGCAGTTCTTC | CASSVERLAIQGEQFF
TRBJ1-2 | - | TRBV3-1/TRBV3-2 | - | TGTGCCAGCAGCCGGAAGGTAGAGAGCTATGGCTACACCTTC | CASSRKVESYGYTF
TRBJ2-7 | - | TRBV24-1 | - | TGTGCCACCAGGGTATGTAGGGGGGCCTCCTTCTACGAGCAGTACTTC | CATRVCRGASFYEQYF
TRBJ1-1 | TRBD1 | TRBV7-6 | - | TGTGCCAGCAGCTCCGACAGGGACACTGAAGCTTTCTTT | CASSSDRDTEAFF
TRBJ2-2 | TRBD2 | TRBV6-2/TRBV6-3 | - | TGTGCCAGCAGTGATCGACTAGCGTCGAACACCGGGGAGCTGTTTTTT | CASSDRLASNTGELFF
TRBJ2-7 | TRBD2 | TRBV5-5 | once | TGTGCCAGCAGCGGACTAGCGAAAAGGGGGGAGCAGTACTTC | CASSGLAKRGEQYF
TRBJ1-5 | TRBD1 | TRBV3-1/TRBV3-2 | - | TGTGCCAGCAGCCCAGGGGGGGGTAGCAATCAGCCCCAGCATTTT | CASSPGGGSNQPQHF
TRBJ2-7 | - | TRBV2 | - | TGTGCCAGCAGTGAAGCGGACAGCTACTACGAGCAGTACTTC | CASSEADSYYEQYF
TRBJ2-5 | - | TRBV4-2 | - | TGTGCCAGCAGCCAAGATTTCACAGACCAAGAGACCCAGTACTTC | CASSQDFTDQETQYF
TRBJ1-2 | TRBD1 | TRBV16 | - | TGTGCCAGCAGCCAATCGTTTCGTCAGCGGGACAGGAGCTATGGCTACACCTTC | CASSQSFRQRDRSYGYTF
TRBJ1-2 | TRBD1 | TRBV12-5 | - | TGTGCTAGTGGTTTTCGGACAGGCTTCTATGGCTACACCTTC | CASGFRTGFYGYTF
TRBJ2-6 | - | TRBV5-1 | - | TGCGCCAGCAGCTTGGTAGCTGGGGCCAACGTCCTGACTTTC | CASSLVAGANVLTF
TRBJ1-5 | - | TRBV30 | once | TGTGCCTGGAGCGAGACCCCCTCGTCCAATCAGCCCCAGCATTTT | CAWSETPSSNQPQHF
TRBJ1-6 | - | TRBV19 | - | TGTGCCAGTAGTGTTTATGTGGGTGGAAATTCACCCCTCCACTTT | CASSVYVGGNSPLHF
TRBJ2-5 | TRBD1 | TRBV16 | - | TGTGCCAGCAGCCAATTACAGGGGATGCAGACCCAGTACTTC | CASSQLQGMQTQYF
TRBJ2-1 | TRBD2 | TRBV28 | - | TGTGCCAGCGCGACTACTAGCGGGATCTACAATGAGCAGTTCTTC | CASATTSGIYNEQFF